The 25 T cell receptor beta chains below come from one sample, sequenced in a study of shared clonotypes between healthy human individuals. TCRdb's copy holds only in-frame clones and misses some; the assay was immunoSEQ multiplex PCR. The table has 950,000 to 1,200,000 clones, 77% seen once. The sequenced sample was memory CD4+ T cells from PBMCs. Subset indicated: CD45RA-negative fraction. These receptors all come from a young man in good health. Some clones in this sample may be carry-over from other donors' samples.

This clone appeared once. The rearrangement links TRBV9 to TRBJ2-7, with TRBD1 identical over 9 bases. CDR1 and CDR2 from the germline V gene are SGDLS and YYNGEE. Trimming at V came to 2 bases and at J to 5 bases, leaving 8 bases not matched to a gene. The CDR3 is made up of 15 amino acids. CDR3 loop: CASSVTGQGIHEQYF. The CDR3 bases are TGTGCCAGCAGCGTGACGGGACAGGGAATCCACGAGCAGTACTTC.

The chain is built from TRBV18 and TRBJ1-3; maybe TRBD1 (6 bases). The ends were cut back, 0 bases at V and 2 bases at J, with 8 bases in the middle. This CDR3 spans 15 amino acids. CDR1 and CDR2 (germline): KGHSH, LQKENI. Here the CDR3 DNA reads TGTGCCAGCTCACCACCGGGGGCAGCTGGAAACACCATATATTTT. It yields the protein CASSPPGAAGNTIYF.

This clone was seen a handful of times. The V gene is TRBV20-1, the J gene TRBJ1-1; D perhaps matches TRBD1 (6 bases). CDR3 length: 11 residues. Trimming left V 4 bases short and J 11 bases short, with 14 bases between. Germline V gene sequence: CDR1 DFQATT, CDR2 SNEGSKA (reference sequence). The CDR3 DNA reads as TGCAGTGCTATGGACAGTCGTTTTGCTTTCTTT. It encodes CSAMDSRFAFF.

The genes are TRBV28 and TRBJ2-5; a possible D gene is TRBD2 (5 bases). The CDR3 sequence is 16 residues long. Germline lookup yields CDR1 MDHEN and CDR2 SYDVKM. Trimming removed 6 bases from V and 1 base from J, with 18 bases in between. This CDR3 reads CASRARGLGSQETQYF. CDR3 bases: TGTGCCAGCAGGGCACGGGGTCTGGGGAGCCAAGAGACCCAGTACTTC. Combining the CDR3 with reference TRBV28 and TRBJ2-5 gives the whole variable domain DVKVTQSSRYLVKRTGEKVFLECVQDMDHENMFWYRQDPGLGLRLIYFSYDVKMKEKGDIPEGYSVSREKKERFSLILESASTNQTSMYLCASRARGLGSQETQYFGPGTRLLVL.

The V gene is TRBV5-1, the J gene TRBJ1-5, with D perhaps matching TRBD1 (5 bases). CDR1 and CDR2 from the germline V gene are SGHRS and YFSETQ. The CDR3 totals 15 residues. V was cut by 0 bases and J by 11 bases, with 18 bases left in between. The CDR3 is CASSLGLGASETQHF. CDR3 DNA sequence: TGCGCCAGCAGCTTGGGCCTAGGGGCCAGCGAGACCCAGCATTTT.

This rearrangement joins TRBV9 to TRBJ2-1; a weak D match, TRBD1 (5 bases). Germline CDR1 reads SGDLS; CDR2 reads YYNGEE. The CDR3 consists of 14 residues. V was trimmed by 1 base and J by 4 bases, leaving 9 bases between them. In nucleotides, the CDR3 is TGTGCCAGCAGCGTACGGCCAGGGTACAATGAGCAGTTCTTC. Amino acid sequence: CASSVRPGYNEQFF.

The CDR3 nucleotides are TGTGCCAGCAGTTACTCCGGGACAGGGAGAGCTTTCTTT. It yields the protein CASSYSGTGRAFF. V and J are TRBV6-5 and TRBJ1-1, with TRBD1 matching over 9 bases. V was pared by 0 bases and J by 10 bases, with 3 bases of the junction left unmatched. From germline, CDR1 is MNHEY and CDR2 SVGAGI. The length of the CDR3 is 13 residues.

The chain uses TRBV30 and TRBJ1-1; D uncertain. Trimming took 3 bases from V and 1 from J, leaving 12 bases between them. The CDR3 covers 14 residues. Germline lookup yields CDR1 GTSNPN and CDR2 SVGIG (reference sequence). As DNA, the CDR3 is TGTGCCTGGAGCGTCGGACGGGAGAACACTGAAGCTTTCTTT. This sequence encodes CAWSVGRENTEAFF.

This sequence joins TRBV2 and TRBJ2-7; D not resolved. Germline loops: CDR1 SNHLY, CDR2 FYNNEI. The CDR3 has 12 residues. V lost 11 bases to trimming and J lost 0 bases, with 11 bases between them. DNA for the CDR3: TGTGCCGGTAGGTCGGGCTCCTACGAGCAGTACTTC. Protein: CAGRSGSYEQYF.

Turning to this clone: In the same sample, other DNA sequences code for this CDR3. This sequence joins TRBV18 and TRBJ1-5, with D perhaps TRBD1 (6 bases). Germline loops: CDR1 KGHSH, CDR2 LQKENI. The CDR3 is 18 residues long. Trimming removed 1 base at V and 6 bases at J, with 22 bases between. The CDR3 loop reads CASSPRGTGGTVGQPQHF. Written as DNA, the CDR3 is TGTGCCAGCTCACCACGAGGGACGGGGGGCACCGTGGGTCAGCCCCAGCATTTT.

The chain joins TRBV6-1 to TRBJ2-3; perhaps TRBD2 as D (6 bases). This CDR3 has 16 amino acids. CDR1 is MNHNS and CDR2 is SASEGT in the germline V gene. Deletions cut 2 bases from V and 2 bases from J, with 14 bases between. CDR3 sequence (DNA): TGTGCCAGCAGTGAACATGGTAGCGGAGACACAGATACGCAGTATTTT. Amino acids: CASSEHGSGDTDTQYF.

The chain employs TRBV7-8 and TRBJ2-2, with 8 bases aligning to TRBD2. V lost 5 bases, J lost 5 bases, and 7 bases stayed unmatched. This CDR3 region has 15 residues. CDR1 and CDR2 (germline): SGHVS, FQNEAQ. The CDR3 here is CASSLGTRSTGELFF. The CDR3 DNA is TGTGCCAGCAGCCTGGGGACTAGAAGTACCGGGGAGCTGTTTTTT.

This chain joins TRBV4-3 and TRBJ2-7, with 7 bases aligning to TRBD2. The CDR3 sequence is 15 residues long. The V gene end was trimmed by 0 bases and the J gene end by 9 bases; junction bases not matched to a gene: 11. Germline V lookup: CDR1 LGHNA, CDR2 YSLEER. As DNA, the CDR3 is TGCGCCAGCAGCCAAGATCGGGGGGAACAGGTAGGGCAGTACTTC. Its protein is CASSQDRGEQVGQYF.

The chain carries TRBV7-2 and TRBJ1-3; no reliable D call. V was clipped by 4 bases and J by 7 bases, with 17 bases between them. Germline CDR1 reads SGHTA; CDR2 reads FQGNSA. The length of the CDR3 is 15 residues. The CDR3 region is CASSSAGDPWNTIYF. CDR3 nucleotide sequence: TGTGCCAGCAGCTCAGCCGGAGATCCTTGGAACACCATATATTTT.

This clone was recorded at least ten times. The gene calls are TRBV5-6 and TRBJ1-2; D is ambiguous. The V gene's germline CDR1 is SGHDT and CDR2 YYEEEE. Trimming took off 4 bases at V and 4 bases at J, with 14 bases between the two ends. This CDR3 has 14 residues. The CDR3 nucleotides read TGTGCCAGCAGCACCTTGGACGGATTCTATGGCTACACCTTC. Amino acid sequence: CASSTLDGFYGYTF.

The chain couples TRBV21-1 to TRBJ1-2. TRBV21-1 is a recognized pseudogene. The CDR3 spans 16 residues. The CDR3 nucleotides are TGTGCCAGCATACCAACATGGGGGGGAAAGGACTATGGCTACACCTTC. It is translated as CASIPTWGGKDYGYTF.

The chain has TRBV30 and TRBJ2-3; D may be TRBD1 or TRBD2 (5 bases each). V was shortened by 0 bases and J by 8 bases, with 9 bases between the two germline ends. Germline CDR1 is GTSNPN and CDR2 is SVGIG (reference sequence). The CDR3 totals 12 residues. The CDR3 spells CAWSVSGGTQYF. The CDR3, as DNA: TGTGCCTGGAGTGTTTCTGGGGGTACGCAGTATTTT.

This chain connects TRBV5-1 to TRBJ2-1; perhaps TRBD2 as D (6 bases). CDR3 length equals 15 residues. V was clipped by 0 bases and J by 2 bases, with 9 bases between them. Germline V gene sequence: CDR1 SGHRS, CDR2 YFSETQ. The CDR3, as DNA: TGCGCCAGCAGCTTGGCTAGCGTACCCTACAATGAGCAGTTCTTC. Protein sequence: CASSLASVPYNEQFF.

This clone was seen just once. The gene calls are TRBV9 and TRBJ2-1; D remains unclear. CDR3 length equals 13 residues. V lost 7 bases to trimming and J lost 4 bases, with 12 bases between them. The germline gives CDR1 SGDLS, CDR2 YYNGEE. CDR3 DNA: TGTGCCAGCTCAAAGGCCGTGTACAATGAGCAGTTCTTC. This codes for CASSKAVYNEQFF.

This clone was detected a few times. The chain is built from TRBV7-2 and TRBJ2-3; TRBD2 agrees at 8 bases. Losses at the gene ends were 2 bases for V and 2 bases for J; bases not matched to a gene: 3. From germline, CDR1 is SGHTA and CDR2 FQGNSA. This CDR3 is built from 15 residues. The CDR3 DNA sequence: TGTGCCAGCAGCTTAATAGCGGGACTCACAGATACGCAGTATTTT. It encodes CASSLIAGLTDTQYF.

The chain links TRBV5-8 to TRBJ1-4, with TRBD1 identical over 9 bases. The germline gives CDR1 SGHTS, CDR2 YDEGEE. V shed 1 base, J shed 5 bases, and the junction held 6 bases outside the gene matches. This CDR3 comprises 16 residues. The CDR3 spells CASSLIYGTGNEKLFF. In DNA form, the CDR3 reads TGTGCCAGCAGCTTGATTTATGGGACAGGGAATGAAAAACTGTTTTTT.

The table lists this clone with a count of one. The chain couples TRBV9 to TRBJ1-2; 11 nucleotides line up with TRBD1. The V and J ends lost 0 bases and 4 bases, in that order; junction bases with no gene match: 2. Looked up from germline, CDR1 is SGDLS and CDR2 is YYNGEE. CDR3 length equals 15 residues. The CDR3 DNA follows: TGTGCCAGCAGCGTAGGGACAGGGGGCGCCTATGGCTACACCTTC. This codes for CASSVGTGGAYGYTF. The full variable domain, with the rest looked up from reference TRBV9 and TRBJ1-2, is DSGVTQTPKHLITATGQRVTLRCSPRSGDLSVYWYQQSLDQGLQFLIQYYNGEERAKGNILERFSAQQFPDLHSELNLSSLELGDSALYFCASSVGTGGAYGYTFGSGTRLTVV.

The chain recombines TRBV29-1 with TRBJ2-7, with 10 bases fitting TRBD1. This CDR3 has 13 amino acids. The germline gives CDR1 SQVTM, CDR2 ANQGSEA. V lost 7 bases and J lost 2; bases outside the gene matches: 5. The CDR3 DNA follows: TGCAGCGCCCGGGGACAGGGGACCTACGAGCAGTACTTC. Translation gives CSARGQGTYEQYF.

The V call is TRBV19, the J call TRBJ2-2; TRBD1 aligns across 8 bases. The V gene end was trimmed by 6 bases and the J gene end by 5 bases; junction bases not matched to a gene: 11. Per the germline V gene, CDR1 is LNHDA and CDR2 is SQIVND (reference sequence). This CDR3 contains 16 residues. The CDR3 region is CASRRTGNKVTGELFF. The CDR3 DNA reads TGTGCCAGTAGGAGGACAGGGAACAAAGTGACCGGGGAGCTGTTTTTT.

The rearrangement joins TRBV4-1 to TRBJ2-1, with TRBD2 as a possible D gene (6 bases). Germline assignment: CDR1 MGHRA and CDR2 YSYEKL. Trimming took 4 bases from V and 5 from J, leaving 21 bases between them. The CDR3 contains 17 residues. As DNA, the CDR3 is TGCGCCAGCAGCCCCTTGGAGACGGGACTTTTAAACAATGAGCAGTTCTTC. Translating gives CASSPLETGLLNNEQFF.